The 16 T cell receptor beta chains listed next were all sequenced from one sample in a study of OX40 agonist ivuxolimab in advanced cancers. Measured with immunoSEQ multiplex PCR; TCRdb has only the in-frame clones, and not every one. The sample contains 60,000 to 85,000 clones, roughly 86% of which appear only once. The material sequenced was CD4+ or CD8+ T cells sorted from blood, taken in a trial of the OX40 agonist ivuxolimab. The receptors were gathered from an adult with an advanced solid tumor such as melanoma, head and neck, liver or kidney cancer.

The chain uses TRBV25-1 and TRBJ2-7; D may be TRBD2 (6 bases). From germline, CDR1 is MGHDK and CDR2 SYGVNS. V lost 1 base and J 6 bases, leaving 19 bases between the germline ends. The length of the CDR3 is 16 residues. The CDR3 protein is CASSESWGGAATEQYF. In nucleotides, the CDR3 is TGTGCCAGCAGTGAATCATGGGGCGGGGCTGCTACCGAGCAGTACTTC.

V and J are TRBV4-2 and TRBJ1-2; 8 bases fit TRBD1. Germline lookup yields CDR1 LGHNA and CDR2 YNFKEQ. There are 16 residues in the CDR3. Unmatched junction bases numbered 8, after V lost 3 bases and J lost 2 bases. The CDR3 coding sequence is TGTGCCAGCAGCCACCCTGGAGACAGGGGAAACTATGGCTACACCTTC. Translation gives CASSHPGDRGNYGYTF.

The J gene is TRBJ2-7, the V gene TRBV7-9; TRBD2 agrees at 10 bases. Losses at the gene ends were 5 bases for V and 5 bases for J; bases not matched to a gene: 9. CDR1 SEHNR and CDR2 FQNEAQ come from the germline V gene (reference sequence). The CDR3 is 15 amino acids. The CDR3 DNA reads as TGTGCCAGCAGCCCAAGCGGGGGGGCCATCCACGAGCAGTACTTC. It specifies CASSPSGGAIHEQYF.

The V gene is TRBV6-6, the J gene TRBJ2-5, with 7 bases lining up with TRBD1. Trimming removed 1 base from V and 5 bases from J; junction bases left unmatched: 7. From germline, CDR1 is MNHNY and CDR2 SVGAGI (reference sequence). The CDR3 runs 15 residues. CDR3 nucleotide sequence: TGTGCCAGCAGTTACTATGACAGGGTATTCGAGACCCAGTACTTC. Translated: CASSYYDRVFETQYF.

The chain is built from TRBV5-5 and TRBJ2-1; D unclear. Deletions cut 4 bases from V and 5 bases from J, with 13 bases between. This CDR3 comprises 14 residues. The V gene's germline CDR1 is SGHKS and CDR2 YYEKEE (reference sequence). The DNA of the CDR3 is TGTGCCAGCAGCGGAACGACCGGCCACAATGAGCAGTTCTTC. Its protein product is CASSGTTGHNEQFF.

The chain combines TRBV21-1 with TRBJ2-5; TRBD2, as called in the table, went unchecked against the DNA. TRBV21-1 is a known pseudogene. The CDR3 is 16 residues long. The CDR3 protein is CASSKEGGGDQETQYF. For the CDR3, the DNA is TGTGCCAGCAGCAAAGAGGGAGGCGGGGACCAAGAGACCCAGTACTTC.

This rearrangement joins TRBV2 to TRBJ2-5; 7 nucleotides match TRBD2. The CDR3 sequence is 15 residues long. The germline gives CDR1 SNHLY, CDR2 FYNNEI. Trimming cost V 0 bases and J 4 bases; bases outside gene matches: 5. This CDR3 reads CASSEALSSGETQYF. The CDR3, as DNA: TGTGCCAGCAGTGAAGCGCTTTCTAGCGGAGAGACCCAGTACTTC.

The V call is TRBV2, the J call TRBJ2-3; no definite D call. Germline CDR1 and CDR2: SNHLY and FYNNEI. The CDR3 extends over 16 amino acids. V gave up 1 base and J gave up 3 bases, with 14 bases separating them. CDR3 nucleotide sequence: TGTGCCAGCAGTGAAGGGAAAGGGATTGGAACAGATACGCAGTATTTT. It is translated as CASSEGKGIGTDTQYF.

The V gene is TRBV5-6, the J gene TRBJ2-3, with a possible D match to TRBD1 (5 bases). V was pared by 4 bases and J by 0 bases, with 12 bases between. The CDR3 covers 15 residues. The germline CDR1 and CDR2 sequences are SGHDT and YYEEEE. The CDR3 sequence: CASSPQGSSTDTQYF. CDR3 nucleotide sequence: TGTGCCAGCAGCCCCCAGGGCAGTAGCACAGATACGCAGTATTTT.

This clone was detected once. V usage is TRBV5-1 and J usage is TRBJ2-1, with D possibly matching TRBD1 (5 bases). Germline CDR1 reads SGHRS; CDR2 reads YFSETQ. The CDR3 runs 14 residues. V was cut by 3 bases and J by 8 bases, with 15 bases left in between. For the CDR3, the DNA is TGCGCCAGCAGCTCTACACAGGCTCGGGATGAGCAGTTCTTC. It is translated as CASSSTQARDEQFF.

The CDR3 spells CASSEYYEQYF. The CDR3 coding sequence is TGTGCCAGCAGCGAATACTACGAGCAGTACTTC. The V call is TRBV11-1, the J call TRBJ2-7; no clear D. The CDR3 length is 11 residues. Trimming pared 5 bases from V and 3 bases from J, leaving 5 bases between. CDR1 is SGHAT and CDR2 is FQDESV in the germline V gene (reference sequence).

This rearrangement joins TRBV5-1 to TRBJ1-6; 8 positions agree with TRBD1. There are 14 residues in the CDR3. The ends lost 4 bases at V and 10 bases at J; junction bases unmatched: 7. Germline V gene lookup returns CDR1 SGHRS and CDR2 YFSETQ. CDR3 residues: CASSQDREYSPLHF. The CDR3 bases are TGCGCCAGCAGCCAGGACAGGGAGTACTCACCCCTCCACTTT. Full variable domain (missing parts from reference TRBV5-1 and TRBJ1-6): KAGVTQTPRYLIKTRGQQVTLSCSPISGHRSVSWYQQTPGQGLQFLFEYFSETQRNKGNFPGRFSGRQFSNSRSEMNVSTLELGDSALYLCASSQDREYSPLHFGNGTRLTVT.

The V call is TRBV28, the J call TRBJ1-3; D unresolved. V was clipped by 5 bases and J by 0 bases, with 11 bases between them. The CDR3 runs to 15 residues. Germline V gives CDR1 MDHEN, CDR2 SYDVKM. CDR3 protein: CASSLLRSSGNTIYF. CDR3 DNA sequence: TGTGCCAGCAGTCTTCTCCGGAGCTCTGGAAACACCATATATTTT.

This chain connects TRBV29-1 to TRBJ2-3; D possibly corresponds to TRBD1 (6 bases). The germline V gene encodes CDR1 SQVTM and CDR2 ANQGSEA. The CDR3 spans 11 residues. CDR3 in amino acids: CTITGLDTQYF. For the CDR3, the DNA is TGCACCATCACAGGGTTGGATACGCAGTATTTT.

CDR3 nucleotide sequence: TGTGCCAGCAGCTTCCGGTGGCAGGAGAAGACCCAGTACTTC. Translating gives CASSFRWQEKTQYF. J is TRBJ2-5 and V is TRBV7-8, with D unclear. Trimming shortened V by 3 bases and J by 6 bases, and 14 bases separated the two germline ends. The CDR3 covers 14 residues. Germline CDR1 SGHVS, CDR2 FQNEAQ.

The CDR3 DNA reads as TGTGCCAGCAGCTATCGGGGAGATACGCAGTATTTT. Translating gives CASSYRGDTQYF. This chain uses TRBV11-2 with TRBJ2-3; possibly TRBD2 for D (5 bases). The CDR3 runs 12 residues. Germline CDR1 reads SGHAT; CDR2 reads FQNNGV. V lost 4 bases to trimming and J lost 5 bases, with 7 bases between them.